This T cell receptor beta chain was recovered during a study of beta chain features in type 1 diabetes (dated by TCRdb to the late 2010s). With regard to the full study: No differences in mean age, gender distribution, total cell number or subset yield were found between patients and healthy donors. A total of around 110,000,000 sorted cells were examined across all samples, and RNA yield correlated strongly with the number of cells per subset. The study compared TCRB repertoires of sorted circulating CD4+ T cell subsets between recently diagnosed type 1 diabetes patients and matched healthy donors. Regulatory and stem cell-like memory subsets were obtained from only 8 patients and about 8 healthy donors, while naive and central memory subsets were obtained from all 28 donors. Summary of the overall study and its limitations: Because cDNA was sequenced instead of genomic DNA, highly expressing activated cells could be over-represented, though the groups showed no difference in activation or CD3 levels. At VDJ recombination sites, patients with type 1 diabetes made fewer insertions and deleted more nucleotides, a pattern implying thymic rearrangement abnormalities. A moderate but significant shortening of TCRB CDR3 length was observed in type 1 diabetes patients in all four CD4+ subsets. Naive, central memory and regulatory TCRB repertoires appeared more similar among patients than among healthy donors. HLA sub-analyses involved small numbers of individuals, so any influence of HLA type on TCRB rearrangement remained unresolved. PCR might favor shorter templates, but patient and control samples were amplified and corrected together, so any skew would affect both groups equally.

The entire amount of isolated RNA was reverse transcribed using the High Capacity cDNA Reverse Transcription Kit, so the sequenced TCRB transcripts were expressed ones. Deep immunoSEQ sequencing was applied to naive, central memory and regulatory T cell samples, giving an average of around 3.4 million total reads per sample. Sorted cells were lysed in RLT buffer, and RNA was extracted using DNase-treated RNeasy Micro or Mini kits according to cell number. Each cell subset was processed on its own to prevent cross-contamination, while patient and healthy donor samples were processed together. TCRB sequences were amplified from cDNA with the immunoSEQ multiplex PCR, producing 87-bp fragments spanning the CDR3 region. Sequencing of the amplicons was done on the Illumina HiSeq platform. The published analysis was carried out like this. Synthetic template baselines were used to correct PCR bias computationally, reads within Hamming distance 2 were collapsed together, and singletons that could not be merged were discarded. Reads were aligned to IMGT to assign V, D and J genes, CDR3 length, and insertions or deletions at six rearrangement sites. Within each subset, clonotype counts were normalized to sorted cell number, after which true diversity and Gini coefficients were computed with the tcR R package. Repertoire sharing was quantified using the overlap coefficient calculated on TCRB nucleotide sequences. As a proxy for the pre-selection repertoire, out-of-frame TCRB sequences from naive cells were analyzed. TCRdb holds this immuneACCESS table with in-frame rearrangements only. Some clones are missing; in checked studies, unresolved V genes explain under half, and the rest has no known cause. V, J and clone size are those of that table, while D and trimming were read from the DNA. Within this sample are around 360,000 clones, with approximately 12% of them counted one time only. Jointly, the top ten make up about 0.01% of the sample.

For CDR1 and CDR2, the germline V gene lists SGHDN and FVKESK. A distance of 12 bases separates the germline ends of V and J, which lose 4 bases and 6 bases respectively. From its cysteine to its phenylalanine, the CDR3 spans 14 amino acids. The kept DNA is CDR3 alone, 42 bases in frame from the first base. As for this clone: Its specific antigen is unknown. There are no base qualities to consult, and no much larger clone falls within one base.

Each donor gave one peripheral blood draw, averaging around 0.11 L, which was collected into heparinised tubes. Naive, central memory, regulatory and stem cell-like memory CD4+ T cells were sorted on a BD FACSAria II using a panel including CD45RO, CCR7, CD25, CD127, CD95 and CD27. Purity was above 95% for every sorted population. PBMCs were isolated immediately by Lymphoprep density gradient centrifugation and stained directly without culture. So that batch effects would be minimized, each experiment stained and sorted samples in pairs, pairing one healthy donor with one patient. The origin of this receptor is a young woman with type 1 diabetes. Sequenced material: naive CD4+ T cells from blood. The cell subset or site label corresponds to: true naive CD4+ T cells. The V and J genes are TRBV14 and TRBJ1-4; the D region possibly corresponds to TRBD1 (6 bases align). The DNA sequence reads TGTGCCAGCAGCCGCAGGGGATGGGATGAAAAACTGTTTTTT. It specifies CASSRRGWDEKLFF.